The 19 T cell receptor beta chains given below trace back to one sample, sequenced in a study of cytomegalovirus exposure and HLA in healthy donors. PCR amplification relied on 60 Vbeta primers (plus 13 Jbeta primers). Clones were read by immunoSEQ multiplex PCR, and TCRdb kept only the in-frame ones, dropping some. Of under 200,000 clones listed, roughly 83% are singletons. The specimen was PBMCs. The receptors come from a boy aged 2 to 10 in good health and CMV-seronegative.

The rearrangement links TRBV5-1 to TRBJ1-1; TRBD1 matches at 9 bases. CDR1 is SGHRS and CDR2 is YFSETQ in the germline V gene. V trimming: 5 bases; J trimming: 3 bases; junction bases outside the gene matches: 8. This CDR3 contains 15 residues. Here the CDR3 reads CASSSGTGFDTEAFF. CDR3 nucleotides: TGCGCCAGCAGTTCCGGGACAGGGTTCGACACTGAAGCTTTCTTT. The complete variable domain, with remaining parts taken from reference TRBV5-1 and TRBJ1-1, reads KAGVTQTPRYLIKTRGQQVTLSCSPISGHRSVSWYQQTPGQGLQFLFEYFSETQRNKGNFPGRFSGRQFSNSRSEMNVSTLELGDSALYLCASSSGTGFDTEAFFGQGTRLTVV.

CDR3 DNA sequence: TGTGCCAGCAGCCTGACAGGGGGCGCAAACACTGAAGCTTTCTTT. Translation gives CASSLTGGANTEAFF. V is TRBV27 and J is TRBJ1-1; 10 positions agree with TRBD1. CDR3 length: 15 residues. CDR1 and CDR2 (germline): MNHEY, SMNVEV (reference sequence). V trimming: 6 bases; J trimming: 2 bases; junction bases outside the gene matches: 6.

The chain is built from TRBV6-5 and TRBJ1-1; 7 bases agree with TRBD1. Per germline, CDR1 MNHEY and CDR2 SVGAGI. The CDR3 is 14 amino acids. With V trimmed by 2 bases and J by 1 base, 1 base remained unmatched. CDR3 region: CASSYRGQNTEAFF. For the CDR3, the DNA is TGTGCCAGCAGTTACAGGGGGCAGAACACTGAAGCTTTCTTT.

In its sample, this clone was seen once. The CDR3 spells CASSVGTDTYEQYF. The CDR3, as DNA: TGTGCCAGCAGTGTGGGGACAGACACCTACGAGCAGTACTTC. The chain is built from TRBV2 and TRBJ2-5, with 7 bases identical to TRBD1. The closer fit of TRBJ2-7 to the DNA end suggests the J call may be wrong. The CDR3 contains 14 residues. Germline V gene lookup returns CDR1 SNHLY and CDR2 FYNNEI.

The CDR3 here is CAWDLGASYNEQFF. CDR3 sequence (DNA): TGTGCCTGGGATTTGGGGGCCTCCTACAATGAGCAGTTCTTC. The V gene is TRBV30, the J gene TRBJ2-1, with D perhaps matching TRBD1 (6 bases). In germline, CDR1 is GTSNPN, CDR2 SVGIG (reference sequence). Trimming took off 5 bases at V and 0 bases at J, with 11 bases between the two ends. CDR3 length: 14 amino acids.

The J gene is TRBJ2-1, the V gene TRBV28, with 9 nucleotides matching TRBD2. V lost 5 bases to trimming and J lost 2 bases; unmatched junction nucleotides: 4. Per the germline V gene, CDR1 is MDHEN and CDR2 is SYDVKM. CDR3 length equals 15 residues. The CDR3 loop is CASSTSGRPYNEQFF. CDR3 coding DNA: TGTGCCAGCAGTACAAGCGGGAGGCCCTACAATGAGCAGTTCTTC.

The chain joins TRBV15 to TRBJ2-3; 7 positions agree with TRBD1. The trim removed 4 bases at V and 0 bases at J, leaving 4 bases unmatched. Looked up from germline, CDR1 is LNHNV and CDR2 is YYDKDF (reference sequence). The CDR3 covers 15 residues. The CDR3: CATSTDRSSTDTQYF. The CDR3 bases are TGTGCCACCAGCACGGACAGGTCGAGCACAGATACGCAGTATTTT.

The gene calls are TRBV19 and TRBJ1-5; 7 positions match TRBD1. Germline V gene data show CDR1 as LNHDA and CDR2 as SQIVND (reference sequence). The CDR3 has 15 amino acids. V lost 10 bases and J lost 2; bases outside the gene matches: 11. The CDR3 here is CATHRQGLGNQPQHF. The CDR3 DNA follows: TGTGCCACTCACAGACAGGGATTAGGCAATCAGCCCCAGCATTTT.

This chain joins TRBV7-9 and TRBJ2-2, with 7 bases fitting TRBD1. The ends lost 8 bases at V and 6 bases at J; junction bases unmatched: 3. Germline CDR1 and CDR2: SEHNR and FQNEAQ (reference sequence). The CDR3 length is 12 residues. DNA for the CDR3: TGTGCCAGCGGGGACAGTCCCGGGGAGCTGTTTTTT. It is translated as CASGDSPGELFF.

V and J are TRBV7-9 and TRBJ2-1; D gene unclear. V was trimmed by 5 bases and J by 3 bases, leaving 11 bases between them. This CDR3 has 14 residues. Germline CDR1 and CDR2: SEHNR and FQNEAQ (reference sequence). The CDR3 loop is CASSLTRFYNEQFF. CDR3 sequence (DNA): TGTGCCAGCAGCCTAACGAGGTTCTACAATGAGCAGTTCTTC.

V usage is TRBV28 and J usage is TRBJ1-6; 7 bases fit TRBD1. Per germline, CDR1 MDHEN and CDR2 SYDVKM. V lost 5 bases, J lost 7 bases, and 5 bases stayed unmatched. The CDR3 extends over 14 amino acids. In nucleotides, the CDR3 is TGTGCCAGCAGTCCCCGACAGGGAAATTCACCCCTCCACTTT. Encoded protein: CASSPRQGNSPLHF.

This clone has only one observation. Other DNA sequences of this sample code for an identical CDR3. J is TRBJ2-3 and V is TRBV7-9, with 8 nucleotides matching TRBD2. The CDR3 extends over 15 amino acids. The germline V gene encodes CDR1 SEHNR and CDR2 FQNEAQ (reference sequence). V was pared by 1 base and J by 1 base, with 1 base of the junction left unmatched. DNA for the CDR3: TGTGCCAGCAGCTTAGAAGCGGGAGGCACAGATACGCAGTATTTT. Protein: CASSLEAGGTDTQYF.

The chain employs TRBV2 and TRBJ2-7, with 9 nucleotides matching TRBD1. Germline loops: CDR1 SNHLY, CDR2 FYNNEI. The CDR3 covers 16 residues. V lost 7 bases and J lost 5; bases outside the gene matches: 15. The CDR3 is CASNFRARDRDHEQYF. The CDR3 DNA follows: TGTGCCAGCAACTTCAGGGCCCGGGACAGGGACCACGAGCAGTACTTC.

The chain joins TRBV7-9 to TRBJ2-1, with 7 bases aligning to TRBD2. There are 15 residues in the CDR3. With V trimmed by 2 bases and J by 5 bases, 6 bases remained unmatched. Looked up from germline, CDR1 is SEHNR and CDR2 is FQNEAQ (reference sequence). Here the CDR3 DNA reads TGTGCCAGCAGCTTACCGGGACTACCTAACAATGAGCAGTTCTTC. This encodes CASSLPGLPNNEQFF.

The J gene is TRBJ2-1, the V gene TRBV11-3, with 8 bases lining up with TRBD2. Per the germline V gene, CDR1 is SGHNT and CDR2 is YENEEA. There are 16 residues in the CDR3. V gave up 0 bases and J gave up 2 bases; unmatched junction bases: 3. CDR3 loop: CASSLDTGGTYNEQFF. DNA of the CDR3: TGTGCCAGCAGCTTAGATACGGGAGGGACCTACAATGAGCAGTTCTTC.

J is TRBJ2-1 and V is TRBV7-6; D might be TRBD2 (5 bases). V lost 2 bases and J 4 bases, leaving 6 bases between the germline ends. Germline lookup yields CDR1 SGHVS and CDR2 FNYEAQ. The CDR3 length is 13 residues. CDR3 sequence: CASSLQRYNEQFF. The CDR3 DNA follows: TGTGCCAGCAGCTTACAGCGGTACAATGAGCAGTTCTTC.

The chain employs TRBV10-2 and TRBJ2-1; 9 bases line up with TRBD1. This CDR3 contains 15 residues. V gave up 8 bases and J gave up 9 bases; unmatched junction bases: 14. The germline CDR1 and CDR2 sequences are WSHSY and SAAADI. CDR3 residues: CASGGQGQNPREQFF. The CDR3 DNA follows: TGCGCCAGCGGGGGACAGGGCCAAAACCCGCGTGAGCAGTTCTTC.

The chain carries TRBV6-6 and TRBJ2-1, with 7 bases aligning to TRBD2. J was trimmed by 10 bases and V by 7 bases; bases with no gene match: 10. The CDR3 has 13 residues. Germline CDR1 is MNHNY and CDR2 is SVGAGI (reference sequence). Written as DNA, the CDR3 is TGTGCCAGCACCGAGACGGGGCGGGGGGAGCAGTTCTTC. Translated, it gives CASTETGRGEQFF.

The rearrangement links TRBV2 to TRBJ2-7; perhaps TRBD1 as D (5 bases). V lost 5 bases, J lost 4 bases, and 21 bases lay in between. The CDR3 loop spans 16 amino acids. The germline V gene has CDR1 SNHLY and CDR2 FYNNEI. CDR3 protein: CASSPLIGQGGYEQYF. The DNA for the CDR3 is TGTGCCAGCAGTCCCCTGATTGGGCAGGGTGGGTACGAGCAGTACTTC.